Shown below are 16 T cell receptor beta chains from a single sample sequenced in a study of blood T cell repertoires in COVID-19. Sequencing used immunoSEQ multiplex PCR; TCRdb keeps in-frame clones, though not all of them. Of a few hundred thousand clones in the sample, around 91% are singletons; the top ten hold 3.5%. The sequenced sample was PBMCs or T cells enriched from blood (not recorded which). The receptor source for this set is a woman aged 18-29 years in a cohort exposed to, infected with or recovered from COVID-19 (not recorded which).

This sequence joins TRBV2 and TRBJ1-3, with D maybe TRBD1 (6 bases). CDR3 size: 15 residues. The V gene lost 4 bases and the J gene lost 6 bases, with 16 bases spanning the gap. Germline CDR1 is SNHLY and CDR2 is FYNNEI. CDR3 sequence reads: CASSGPGTNTNTIYF. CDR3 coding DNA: TGTGCCAGCAGTGGCCCCGGGACAAACACAAACACCATATATTTT.

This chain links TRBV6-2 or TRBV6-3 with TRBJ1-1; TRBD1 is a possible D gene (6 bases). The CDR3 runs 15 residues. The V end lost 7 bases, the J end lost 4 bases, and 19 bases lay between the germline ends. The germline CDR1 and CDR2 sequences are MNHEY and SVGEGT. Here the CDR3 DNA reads TGTGCCAGCACCCCAGGGGCGCCGTTTGGCACTGAAGCTTTCTTT. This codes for CASTPGAPFGTEAFF.

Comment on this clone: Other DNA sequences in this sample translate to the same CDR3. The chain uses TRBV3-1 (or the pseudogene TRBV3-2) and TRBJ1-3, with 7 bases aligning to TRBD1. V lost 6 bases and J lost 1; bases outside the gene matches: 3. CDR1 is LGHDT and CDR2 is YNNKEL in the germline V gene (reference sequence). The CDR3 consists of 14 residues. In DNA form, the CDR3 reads TGTGCCAGCAGTCAGGGGGGATCTGGAAACACCATATATTTT. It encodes CASSQGGSGNTIYF.

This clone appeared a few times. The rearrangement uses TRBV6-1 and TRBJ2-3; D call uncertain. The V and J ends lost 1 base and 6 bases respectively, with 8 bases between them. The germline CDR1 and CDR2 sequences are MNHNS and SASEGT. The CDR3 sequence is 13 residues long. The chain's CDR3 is CASSEGPLDTQYF. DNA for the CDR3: TGTGCCAGCAGTGAAGGGCCCCTGGATACGCAGTATTTT.

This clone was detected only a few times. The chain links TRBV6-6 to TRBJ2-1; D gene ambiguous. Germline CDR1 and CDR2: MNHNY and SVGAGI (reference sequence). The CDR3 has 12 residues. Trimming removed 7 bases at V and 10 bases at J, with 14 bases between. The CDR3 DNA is TGTGCCAGCACCATAGACCCCGGGGAGCAGTTCTTC. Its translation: CASTIDPGEQFF.

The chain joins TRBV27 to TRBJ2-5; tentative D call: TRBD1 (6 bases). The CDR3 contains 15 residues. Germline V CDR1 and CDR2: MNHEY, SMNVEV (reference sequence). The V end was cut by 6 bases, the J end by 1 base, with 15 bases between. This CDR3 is CASRENSGAQETQYF. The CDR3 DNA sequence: TGTGCCAGCAGAGAAAATTCAGGGGCCCAAGAGACCCAGTACTTC.

This CDR3 is CASSIGTGGRSGQPQHF. DNA for the CDR3: TGTGCCAGCAGCATCGGGACAGGGGGCCGGAGCGGCCAGCCCCAGCATTTT. The V call is TRBV2, the J call TRBJ1-5; TRBD1 matches at 12 bases. Looked up from germline, CDR1 is SNHLY and CDR2 is FYNNEI. With 6 bases clipped from V and 7 bases from J, the junction kept 13 bases outside the gene matches. This CDR3 has 17 amino acids. Based on the CDR3 plus reference TRBV2 and TRBJ1-5, the full variable domain is EPEVTQTPSHQVTQMGQEVILRCVPISNHLYFYWYRQILGQKVEFLVSFYNNEISEKSEIFDDQFSVERPDGSNFTLKIRSTKLEDSAMYFCASSIGTGGRSGQPQHFGDGTRLSIL.

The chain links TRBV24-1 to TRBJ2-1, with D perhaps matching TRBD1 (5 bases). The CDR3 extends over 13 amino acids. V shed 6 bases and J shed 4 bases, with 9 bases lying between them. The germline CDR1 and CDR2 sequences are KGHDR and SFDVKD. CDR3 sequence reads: CATSPTGYNEQFF. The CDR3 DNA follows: TGTGCCACCAGTCCTACAGGTTACAATGAGCAGTTCTTC.

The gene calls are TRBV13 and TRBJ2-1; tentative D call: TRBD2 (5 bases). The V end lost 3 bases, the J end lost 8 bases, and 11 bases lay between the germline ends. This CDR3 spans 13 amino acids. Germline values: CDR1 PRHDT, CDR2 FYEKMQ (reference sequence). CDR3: CASSFGNWYEQFF. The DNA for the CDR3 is TGTGCCAGCAGCTTCGGGAATTGGTATGAGCAGTTCTTC.

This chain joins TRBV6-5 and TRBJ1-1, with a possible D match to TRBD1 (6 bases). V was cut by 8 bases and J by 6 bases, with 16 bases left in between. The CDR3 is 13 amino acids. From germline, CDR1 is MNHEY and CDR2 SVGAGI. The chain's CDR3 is CASGGGGGAEAFF. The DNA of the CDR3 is TGTGCCAGCGGCGGAGGCGGGGGCGCTGAAGCTTTCTTT.

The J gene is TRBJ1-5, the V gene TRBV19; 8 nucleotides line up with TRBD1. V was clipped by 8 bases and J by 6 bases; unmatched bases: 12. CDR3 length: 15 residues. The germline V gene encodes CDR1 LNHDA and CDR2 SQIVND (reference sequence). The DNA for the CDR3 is TGTGCCAGTGCCAGGGCGGGGACAGGTGGTCAGCCCCAGCATTTT. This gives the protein CASARAGTGGQPQHF. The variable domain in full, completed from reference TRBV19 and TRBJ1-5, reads DGGITQSPKYLFRKEGQNVTLSCEQNLNHDAMYWYRQDPGQGLRLIYYSQIVNDFQKGDIAEGYSVSREKKESFPLTVTSAQKNPTAFYLCASARAGTGGQPQHFGDGTRLSIL.

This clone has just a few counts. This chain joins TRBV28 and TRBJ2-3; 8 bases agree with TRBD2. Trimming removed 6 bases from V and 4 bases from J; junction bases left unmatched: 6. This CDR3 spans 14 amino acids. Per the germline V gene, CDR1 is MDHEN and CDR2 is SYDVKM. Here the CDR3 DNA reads TGTGCCAGCAGCGGGGGGGCCCTCCCAGATACGCAGTATTTT. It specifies CASSGGALPDTQYF.

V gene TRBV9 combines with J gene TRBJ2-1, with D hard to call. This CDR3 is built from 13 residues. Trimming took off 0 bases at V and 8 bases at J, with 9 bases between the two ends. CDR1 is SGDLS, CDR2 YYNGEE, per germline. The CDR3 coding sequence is TGTGCCAGCAGCGTAGGTCCATCGGATGAGCAGTTCTTC. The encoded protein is CASSVGPSDEQFF.

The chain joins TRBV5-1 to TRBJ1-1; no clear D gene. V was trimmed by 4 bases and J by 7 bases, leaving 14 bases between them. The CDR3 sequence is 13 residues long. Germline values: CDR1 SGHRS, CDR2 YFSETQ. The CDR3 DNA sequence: TGCGCCAGCAGCCTGATAGGAGTCGGTGAAGCTTTCTTT. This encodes CASSLIGVGEAFF.

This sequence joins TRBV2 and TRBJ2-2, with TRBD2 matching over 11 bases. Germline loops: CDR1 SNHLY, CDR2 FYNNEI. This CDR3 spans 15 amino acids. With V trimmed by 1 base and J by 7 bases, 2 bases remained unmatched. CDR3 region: CASSEGLAGIGELFF. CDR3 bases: TGTGCCAGCAGTGAAGGACTAGCGGGAATCGGGGAGCTGTTTTTT.

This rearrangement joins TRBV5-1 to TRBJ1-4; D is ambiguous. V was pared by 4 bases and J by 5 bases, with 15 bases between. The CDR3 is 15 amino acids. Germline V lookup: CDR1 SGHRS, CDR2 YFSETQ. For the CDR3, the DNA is TGCGCCAGCAGCCATGAGGGTAACGGGAATGAAAAACTGTTTTTT. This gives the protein CASSHEGNGNEKLFF.